A selection of T cell receptor beta chains follows, all from one sample in a study of CD8 T cells in ankylosing spondylitis. TCRdb fed the 5' RACE reads into MiXCR, producing one record per CDR3 protein. This sample has about 200,000 distinct CDR3 sequences, with roughly 12% found just once. Sequencing was done on a sample of blood, either unsorted or a sorted T cell fraction (not recorded which). Receptors were obtained from a male donor with ankylosing spondylitis or in good health (not recorded which). The CDR3 runs from the conserved cysteine through the conserved F or W. The order of the fields is D gene, J gene, CDR3 length, clone size, V gene, CDR3 DNA, CDR3 protein. A D gene is named only where the DNA matches it firmly. Only some rows state a clone size, as once, few, many or a class for expanded clones.

d_gene: TRBD1
j_gene: TRBJ1-1
len: 15
abundance: NA
v_gene: TRBV5-5
CDR3nt: TGTGCCAGCAGCCTGGAGACAGGGTTTCTTTCTGAAGCTTTCTTT
CDR3aa: CASSLETGFLSEAFF

d_gene: NA
j_gene: TRBJ2-3
len: 15
abundance: NA
v_gene: TRBV7-6
CDR3nt: TGTGCCAGCAGCTCGCGGCCCCGATGGGTAGATACGCAGTATTTT
CDR3aa: CASSSRPRWVDTQYF

d_gene: NA
j_gene: TRBJ2-2
len: 14
abundance: NA
v_gene: TRBV9
CDR3nt: TGTGCCAGCAGCTGGTCCGGCGGCACCGGGGAGCTGTTTTTT
CDR3aa: CASSWSGGTGELFF

d_gene: NA
j_gene: TRBJ2-1
len: 15
abundance: few
v_gene: TRBV2
CDR3nt: TGTGCCAGCAGGAGTGGATCAAGCTCCTACAATGAGCAGTTCTTC
CDR3aa: CASRSGSSSYNEQFF

d_gene: TRBD2
j_gene: TRBJ2-7
len: 16
abundance: NA
v_gene: TRBV6-1
CDR3nt: TGTGCCAGCAGTGACCCGTCGACTAGCGGGAGTTACGAGCAGTACTTC
CDR3aa: CASSDPSTSGSYEQYF

d_gene: NA
j_gene: TRBJ1-1
len: 13
abundance: few
v_gene: TRBV7-6
CDR3nt: TGTGCCAGCAGCTTATTAGAGAACACTGAAGCTTTCTTT
CDR3aa: CASSLLENTEAFF

d_gene: NA
j_gene: TRBJ2-1
len: 15
abundance: NA
v_gene: TRBV6-1
CDR3nt: TGTGCCGGCAGCCGGACTCTGAGCCCCTACAATGAGCAGTTCTTC
CDR3aa: CAGSRTLSPYNEQFF

d_gene: TRBD2
j_gene: TRBJ2-7
len: 17
abundance: NA
v_gene: TRBV4-1
CDR3nt: TGCGCCAGCAGCCCCAGTTGGCAGCGGGGGCTTTCCTACGAGCAGTACTTC
CDR3aa: CASSPSWQRGLSYEQYF

d_gene: NA
j_gene: TRBJ1-4
len: 17
abundance: many
v_gene: TRBV4-1
CDR3nt: TGCGCCAGCAGCCAAGAAACGTTCACCAACGCTAATGAAAAACTGTTTTTT
CDR3aa: CASSQETFTNANEKLFF

d_gene: NA
j_gene: TRBJ2-5
len: 14
abundance: few
v_gene: TRBV4-1
CDR3nt: TGCGCCAGCAGCCAAACGACAGTCCAAGAGACCCAGTACTTC
CDR3aa: CASSQTTVQETQYF

d_gene: NA
j_gene: TRBJ1-5
len: 13
abundance: NA
v_gene: TRBV7-2
CDR3nt: TGTGCCAGCAGCTCGGACCCTTATCAGGGCCAGCATTTT
CDR3aa: CASSSDPYQGQHF

d_gene: TRBD2
j_gene: TRBJ2-1
len: 14
abundance: few
v_gene: TRBV13
CDR3nt: TGTGCCGTTGGGAGGGCGGAATCCTACAATGAGCAGTTCTTC
CDR3aa: CAVGRAESYNEQFF

d_gene: NA
j_gene: TRBJ2-5
len: 12
abundance: few
v_gene: TRBV12-3/TRBV12-4
CDR3nt: TGTGCCAGCAGCCCTGGGTGGGAGACCCAGTACTTC
CDR3aa: CASSPGWETQYF

d_gene: TRBD2
j_gene: TRBJ2-3
len: 20
abundance: NA
v_gene: TRBV6-2/TRBV6-3
CDR3nt: TGTGCCAGCAGTTACTCGAGGCTAGCGGGAGTCGAGGCACAGACAGATACGCAGTATTTT
CDR3aa: CASSYSRLAGVEAQTDTQYF

d_gene: NA
j_gene: TRBJ2-3
len: 18
abundance: few
v_gene: TRBV20-1
CDR3nt: TGCAGTGCTAGACTCGAGGGAGACTACCATCCAGTGGCTGATACGCAGTATTTT
CDR3aa: CSARLEGDYHPVADTQYF